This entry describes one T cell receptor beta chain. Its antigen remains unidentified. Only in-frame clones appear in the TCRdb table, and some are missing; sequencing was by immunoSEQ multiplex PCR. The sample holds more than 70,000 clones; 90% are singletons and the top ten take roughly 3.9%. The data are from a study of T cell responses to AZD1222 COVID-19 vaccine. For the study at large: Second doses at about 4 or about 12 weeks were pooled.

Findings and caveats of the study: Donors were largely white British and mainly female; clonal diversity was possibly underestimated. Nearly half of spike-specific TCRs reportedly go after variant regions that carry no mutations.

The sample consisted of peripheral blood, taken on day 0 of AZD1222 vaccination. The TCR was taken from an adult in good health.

CDR3 nucleotide sequence: TGTGCCTGGAGTGGGTGGGGACGTTACAATGAGCAGTTCTTC. It specifies CAWSGWGRYNEQFF. The chain is built from TRBV30 and TRBJ2-1, with D tentatively TRBD1 or TRBD2 (5 bases each). CDR1 is GTSNPN and CDR2 is SVGIG in the germline V gene (reference sequence). There are 14 residues in the CDR3. V was shortened by 1 base and J by 4 bases, with 11 bases between the two germline ends. Using reference TRBV30 and TRBJ2-1 for the parts outside the CDR3, the full variable domain is SQTIHQWPATLVQPVGSPLSLECTVEGTSNPNLYWYRQAAGRGLQLLFYSVGIGQISSEVPQNLSASRPQDRQFILSSKKLLLSDSGFYLCAWSGWGRYNEQFFGPGTRLTVL.